This entry lists 5 T cell receptor beta chains sequenced from one sample in a study of T-cell memory formation after mild COVID-19. TCRdb recomputed calls from the 5' RACE reads with MiXCR, one row per CDR3 protein. The sample shows some 350,000 distinct CDR3 sequences, about an eighth of them seen only once. The sequenced material came from PBMCs or a T cell subset sorted from them (not recorded which). These receptors all stem from a man aged 18 to 30 who had mild COVID-19 (a few samples of this study predate the infection). Cell type and time point are not known.

V is TRBV11-2 and J is TRBJ2-1; 9 nucleotides align to TRBD1. Per germline, CDR1 SGHAT and CDR2 FQNNGV. V shed 8 bases and J 4 bases; nucleotides not matched to a gene: 9. This CDR3 is built from 15 residues. The CDR3 is CASPGGTGSYNEQFF. CDR3 coding DNA: TGTGCCAGCCCCGGGGGGACAGGGAGTTACAATGAGCAGTTCTTC.

This clonotype has only a few counts. The rearrangement links TRBV20-1 to TRBJ2-1, with D possibly matching TRBD2 (5 bases). CDR1 is DFQATT, CDR2 SNEGSKA, per germline (reference sequence). Trimming removed 6 bases from V and 5 bases from J, with 17 bases in between. This CDR3 contains 14 residues. For the CDR3, the DNA is TGCAGTGCCCCAGATCGCAGCGGTAACAATGAGCAGTTCTTC. This gives the protein CSAPDRSGNNEQFF.

This clonotype has a handful of counts. V and J are TRBV4-2 and TRBJ2-1, with 12 bases that match TRBD1. CDR1 is LGHNA, CDR2 YNFKEQ, per germline. After removal of 4 bases from V and 5 bases from J, the junction contained 6 bases not matched to a gene. This CDR3 comprises 16 residues. The CDR3 is CASSRGTGGSDNEQFF. The CDR3 DNA follows: TGTGCCAGCAGCCGGGGGACAGGGGGCAGCGACAATGAGCAGTTCTTC.

This CDR3 is CATMDRDKSSSTDTQYF. The CDR3 coding sequence is TGTGCCACTATGGACAGGGATAAGAGCTCTAGCACAGATACGCAGTATTTT. The chain is built from TRBV10-3 and TRBJ2-3; 8 bases are a match to TRBD1. V shed 10 bases, J shed 0 bases, and the junction held 15 bases outside the gene matches. Germline CDR1 and CDR2: ENHRY and SYGVKD. This CDR3 has 17 residues.

The chain uses TRBV6-2 or TRBV6-3 and TRBJ2-3; no definite D call. Germline V gene sequence: CDR1 MNHEY, CDR2 SVGEGT. V lost 2 bases and J 1 base, leaving 7 bases between the germline ends. The CDR3 is made up of 14 amino acids. Written as DNA, the CDR3 is TGTGCCAGCAGTTACGGGCTCCGCACAGATACGCAGTATTTT. Protein sequence: CASSYGLRTDTQYF.